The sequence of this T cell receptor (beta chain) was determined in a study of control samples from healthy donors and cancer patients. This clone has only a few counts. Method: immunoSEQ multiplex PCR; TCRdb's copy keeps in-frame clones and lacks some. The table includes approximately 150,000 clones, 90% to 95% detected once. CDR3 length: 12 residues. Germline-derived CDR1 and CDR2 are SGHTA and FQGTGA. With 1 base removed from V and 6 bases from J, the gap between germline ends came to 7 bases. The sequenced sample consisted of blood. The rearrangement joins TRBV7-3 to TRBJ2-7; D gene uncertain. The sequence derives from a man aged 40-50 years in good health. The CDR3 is CASSLNLGEQYF. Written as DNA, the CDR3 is TGTGCCAGCAGCTTAAATTTGGGCGAGCAGTACTTC.